The present entry profiles one T cell receptor (beta chain) with its context. Its antigen remains unknown. Carried by each TCR cDNA molecule was a unique molecular identifier. Each CDR3 protein gets one entry after TCRdb re-called the 5' RACE reads with MiXCR. The data contain fewer than 7,500 distinct CDR3 sequences, approximately 19% of them singletons. Time point indicated: sample taken at primary tumor resection. Extraction of whole RNA from tumor, nontumor lung or frozen PBMC preceded unsorted sequencing. The data were obtained in a study of spatial heterogeneity in lung cancer. Study background: Among detected sequences, beta-chain ones consistently exceeded alpha-chain ones in number. Each distinct TCR and UMI combination averaged more than ten appearances in raw reads. Notes on the study in general: Mutation counts in tumors were tracked by counts of expanded intratumoral alpha and beta TCRs.

The starting material was lung tumor tissue, obtained at surgery. This clonotype was obtained from a female donor with early-stage non-small cell lung cancer.

CDR3 in amino acids: CASSQDWRGGEYNEQFF. In DNA form, the CDR3 reads TGCGCCAGCAGCCAAGATTGGCGGGGGGGCGAGTACAATGAGCAGTTCTTC. The V call is TRBV4-1, the J call TRBJ2-1; 9 bases agree with TRBD2. Losses at the gene ends were 0 bases for V and 4 bases for J; bases not matched to a gene: 7. CDR1 and CDR2 (germline): MGHRA, YSYEKL. The CDR3 runs 17 residues.